This TCR beta chain appears in the sequencing data of a study of blood T cells in healthy people across ages. To note about this clonotype: The antigen is unknown.

Study-wide results and caveats: TCR beta diversity per million T cells fell roughly linearly with age.

The CDR3 has 14 amino acids. Germline V lookup: CDR1 SGHRS, CDR2 YFSETQ. Isolated PBMCs totaled at least 6 million in each sample. Total RNA extracted from each sample amounted to at least 5 micrograms. Alongside a J-beta primer mix, a sample-barcoded 5' primer served in a second PCR lasting about 7 to 12 cycles. Tagging of each cDNA molecule was performed by a template-switch adaptor with 12 random nucleotides. TCRdb used MiXCR to reprocess the 5' RACE reads, holding one entry per CDR3 protein. The sample records some 900,000 distinct CDR3 sequences, 45% to 50% being singletons. Sequencing was done on a sample of blood. This chain joins TRBV5-1 and TRBJ2-5; D is uncertain. The J call may be wrong; the DNA end is better matched by TRBJ2-7. The sequence was collected from a man aged 25-45 years in good health. CDR3: CASSLPQQNCEQYF. The CDR3, as DNA: TGCGCCAGCAGCTTGCCCCAACAGAACTGCGAGCAGTACTTC.